Sequencing of this T cell receptor beta chain was carried out in a study of STAT5B mutations in CD4+ large granular lymphocyte leukemia (dated 2022 in TCRdb). About the study as a whole: Among healthy controls, the CDR3 'QG' motif was associated with a particular HLA allele. The study compared the TCRbeta repertoires of patients with CD4+ T-cell large granular lymphocyte leukemia against the TCRbeta repertoires of healthy blood donors. Flow cytometry performed on FACSCanto II or FACSVerse showed that the purified fractions had more than 95% purity among lymphocytes.

This clone was seen only once. Its cognate antigen has yet to be identified. The record has no base qualities; no much larger clone is one base away. The healthy control group was made up of roughly 34 blood donors, and the Finnish Red Cross blood service supplied their buffy coats. All TCR-sequenced material derived from peripheral blood: patient blood samples and healthy donor buffy coats. Peripheral blood mononuclear cells were isolated by Ficoll-Hypaque gradient centrifugation. Magnetic purification was used to isolate CD4+ cells from the buffy coats of the healthy controls. Genomic DNA was extracted with the Gentra Puregene Cell and Tissue kit and quantified on a Qubit 2.0 fluorometer. For CDR1 and CDR2, the germline V gene lists MDHEN and SYDVKM. The germline ends are 17 bases apart after V is trimmed by 2 bases and J by 4 bases. Reading from cysteine to phenylalanine, the CDR3 counts 16 amino acids. Only CDR3 DNA remains: 48 bases, in frame from the first base.

The immunoSEQ assay at survey resolution was used to sequence TCRbeta rearrangements from genomic DNA. The study's processing was this. In the TCR sequencing data, the lowest productive clonotype frequency that could be detected was 2.59 x 10-5. Only productive TCRbeta rearrangements, meaning sequences that were complete and in-frame, were kept for the analyses. Clonality for each sample was calculated as Simpson clonality in the immunoSEQ Analyzer version 3.0. Clones were binned by frequency as very rare, small, medium, large (1-20%) or hyperexpanded (>20%). Generation probabilities were estimated with OLGA 1.2.3, V-gene circos plots were generated with VDJtools, specificities were searched for in VDJdb, and CDR3 motifs were identified with GLIPH. TCRdb carries this immuneACCESS record with in-frame sequences only. Its versions omit some clonotypes, under half of them owing to an unresolved V gene in the studies checked, with the rest unexplained. That table gives V, J and clone size, and the DNA gave D and trimming. The sample has about 45,000 clones on record, around 85% of them singletons. The ten largest make up around 3% of the sample.

The paper as a whole reports these results and caveats: The data were not HLA-matched, and the relatively small sample size could explain the higher clonality seen in CD4+ compared with CD8+ T-LGLL. Greater clonality appeared to be present in CD4-sorted patient repertoires than in healthy CD4+ repertoires, and the difference was retained after the putative leukemic clones were removed. TRBV06-family usage was enriched among the top patient clones (8/27) compared with healthy controls (2/35). Each patient's main leukemic clonotypes were private, but 25% of these clonotypes showed up at low frequency in the non-leukemic repertoires of other patients.

The receptor chain draws on TRBV28 and TRBJ1-2; the D gene is unclear. The sequence derives from a human donor in good health. Input material: CD4+ T cells from blood buffy coats. The CDR3 corresponds to CASSLSRRGASYGYTF. The nucleotide sequence reads as follows: TGTGCCAGCAGTTTAAGTCGTCGTGGCGCATCCTATGGCTACACCTTC.